This T cell receptor (beta chain) was recorded in a study of blood T cell repertoires in COVID-19. Donors in Cohort 3 who had recovered were those with two negative PCRs, healthcare professional clearance, or resolution of their symptoms. CDR3 length: 16 residues. Germline loops: CDR1 SGHDN, CDR2 FVKESK. The V end lost 4 bases, the J end lost 9 bases, and 22 bases lay between the germline ends. This clone was recorded only once. Assay used: immunoSEQ multiplex PCR; TCRdb lists only in-frame clones, some missing. The data show about 190,000 clones, with roughly 83% seen just once and roughly 3.2% held by the top ten.

The sample consisted of PBMCs or T cells enriched from blood (not recorded which). The clonotype originates from a woman in her 30s who had recovered from COVID-19. The gene calls are TRBV14 and TRBJ2-1; D unclear. CDR3 protein: CASSPPERETWSEQFF. Written as DNA, the CDR3 is TGTGCCAGCAGCCCTCCGGAAAGAGAAACATGGAGTGAGCAGTTCTTC.